This T cell receptor beta chain was profiled in a study of T-cell memory formation after mild COVID-19. TCRdb re-analysed the 5' RACE reads in MiXCR, keeping a single row per CDR3 protein. Here the sample spans 250,000 to 350,000 distinct CDR3 sequences, roughly 16% being singletons. General study findings and limits: The appearance of some responding clones in pre-infection memory suggested that cross-reactive memory joined. A second wave expanding day 15 to 37 was CD4+-biased; contracting clones were balanced.

In the case of this clonotype: Its specificity is not known.

Per germline, CDR1 MNHEY and CDR2 SVGEGT. V lost 6 bases, J lost 5 bases, and 5 bases stayed unmatched. CDR3 length: 14 residues. The sequence was obtained from a man between 18 and 35 years old who had mild COVID-19 (a few samples of this study predate the infection). Cell type and time point are not known. This rearrangement joins TRBV6-2 or TRBV6-3 to TRBJ1-1, with TRBD1 identical over 11 bases. Sequencing input: PBMCs or a T cell subset sorted from them (not recorded which). In nucleotides, the CDR3 is TGTGCCAGCAGGCCTCGGGACAGGGGGACTGAAGCTTTCTTT. It yields the protein CASRPRDRGTEAFF.